The rows below give T cell receptor beta chains drawn from one sample of a study of memory CD8 T cells in hepatitis C reinfection. Using immunoSEQ multiplex PCR, the repertoire was profiled, and TCRdb retains in-frame clones only, with some absent. The sample lists under 60,000 clones; 85% to 90% were seen once. Sequenced: naive CD8+ T cells sorted from blood. Every receptor here comes from a man younger than 30 with hepatitis C virus infection. CDR3s include the opening cysteine and the closing phenylalanine or tryptophan. The D gene is left open where the match is weak. The size of a clone is reported for some rows only, either as once, few or many, or as a class for expanded clones.

D	size	J	V	DNA	CDR3
TRBD2	.	TRBJ2-2	TRBV4-1	TGCGCCAGCACCCTACTAGCGGGAGGGCCGGGCACCGGGGAGCTGTTTTTT	CASTLLAGGPGTGELFF
TRBD2	.	TRBJ2-5	TRBV19	TGTGCCAGTAGTATGGGACGGGGGGAAGAGACCCAGTACTTC	CASSMGRGEETQYF
TRBD2	.	TRBJ2-7	TRBV27	TGTGCCAGCAGTTCGACTAGCGGGAGTTCGAGGTCCTACGAGCAGTACTTC	CASSSTSGSSRSYEQYF
TRBD1	.	TRBJ1-1	TRBV9	TGTGCCAGCAGCGCCGGGACAGGGGGCTTCACTGAAGCTTTCTTT	CASSAGTGGFTEAFF
TRBD1	once	TRBJ2-2	TRBV4-3	TGCGCCAGCAGCCAAGAACAGGGGCTTGGGGAGCTGTTTTTT	CASSQEQGLGELFF
TRBD2	.	TRBJ2-3	TRBV7-9	TGTGCCAGCAGCGCTAGCGGGGGGGCCTTCTTGTCAGATACGCAGTATTTT	CASSASGGAFLSDTQYF
TRBD1	.	TRBJ2-2	TRBV7-9	TGTGCCAGCAGCTCAACCGGGACAGGGGGCCCCGGGGAGCTGTTTTTT	CASSSTGTGGPGELFF
.	.	TRBJ2-5	TRBV11-2	TGTGCCAGCAGCTTAGATTTTTTCCAGACTAGTGGGGGGTTTAGGGAGACCCAGTACTTC	CASSLDFFQTSGGFRETQYF
.	few	TRBJ2-1	TRBV5-6	TGTGCCAGCAGCTTGGCATTAGAGCATGAGCCCTTCTTC	CASSLALEHEPFF
TRBD2	once	TRBJ2-3	TRBV2	TGTGCCAGCAGTTTGGACCTGCGGGGGGATACGCAGTATTTT	CASSLDLRGDTQYF
.	.	TRBJ2-3	TRBV2	TGTGCCACCGCTTCTCCGGGACTTGACACAGATACGCAGTATTTT	CATASPGLDTDTQYF
.	.	TRBJ2-2	TRBV13	TGTGCCAGCAGCTTAACAGACGACACCGGGGAGCTGTTTTTT	CASSLTDDTGELFF
.	once	TRBJ1-3	TRBV28	TGTGCCAGCAGTACTCAGAGGGCGACTGGAAACACCATATATTTT	CASSTQRATGNTIYF
TRBD2	.	TRBJ2-3	TRBV27	TGTGCCAGCAGTCTACTAGCGGAGAGCACAGATACGCAGTATTTT	CASSLLAESTDTQYF
TRBD2	.	TRBJ2-3	TRBV29-1	TGCAGCGTTCGCCTTTTAAGGGCTAGCGGGAACACAGATACGCAGTATTTT	CSVRLLRASGNTDTQYF
TRBD2	.	TRBJ2-3	TRBV5-1	TGCGCCAGCAGCTTCCCGGGGAGCGGGGGCCCCACAGATACGCAGTATTTT	CASSFPGSGGPTDTQYF
TRBD1	.	TRBJ2-7	TRBV11-2	TGTGCCAGCAGCCCCACGGACAGGGGCCATACCTACGAGCAGTACTTC	CASSPTDRGHTYEQYF
TRBD2	.	TRBJ2-3	TRBV10-3	TGTGCCATCAGCGCGCATAGCGGGGGGACGACAGATACGCAGTATTTT	CAISAHSGGTTDTQYF
TRBD1	.	TRBJ2-2	TRBV10-1	TGCGCCAGCAGTGGGACAGGGAACACCGGGGAGCTGTTTTTT	CASSGTGNTGELFF
.	.	TRBJ1-4	TRBV7-9	TGTGCCAGCAGCTTGGGGGGAGAAGAAAAACTGTTTTTT	CASSLGGEEKLFF
.	.	TRBJ2-3	TRBV5-4	TGTGCCAGCAGGGAGGACGGTTCCGCAGATACGCAGTATTTT	CASREDGSADTQYF
.	.	TRBJ1-5	TRBV19	TGTGCCAGTAGTACGGGACACAGGACATATAGCAATCAGCCCCAGCATTTT	CASSTGHRTYSNQPQHF
TRBD1	few	TRBJ1-2	TRBV4-1	TGCGCCAGCAGCTCCTTAGGTGCAGGGGGCCTTGCCTATGGCTACACCTTC	CASSSLGAGGLAYGYTF
TRBD2	.	TRBJ2-7	TRBV2	TGTGCCAGCAGCTCCAACAGGCGGGAGGCCTACGAGCAGTACTTC	CASSSNRREAYEQYF
TRBD1	few	TRBJ2-1	TRBV4-1	TGCGCCAGCAGCCAAGGGCAGGGGGCGCGGGACGAGCAGTTCTTC	CASSQGQGARDEQFF
TRBD1	.	TRBJ2-2	TRBV10-3	TGTGCCACATACACCGGGACAGGGGGCTACGGGGAGCTGTTTTTT	CATYTGTGGYGELFF
.	.	TRBJ1-5	TRBV27	TGTGCCAGCAGTCTGACAGAAAATCAGCCCCAGCATTTT	CASSLTENQPQHF
.	.	TRBJ1-3	TRBV5-1	TGCGCCAGCAGCGCAGAAGGAGTCCAAATCTCTGGAAACACCATATATTTT	CASSAEGVQISGNTIYF
TRBD2	.	TRBJ2-1	TRBV5-1	TGCGCCAGCAGCGCGGGACTAGCGGGGGACAATGAGCAGTTCTTC	CASSAGLAGDNEQFF
.	.	TRBJ2-3	TRBV5-6	TGTGCCAGCAGCTTGGCCGTGTCACCGGGGGATACGCAGTATTTT	CASSLAVSPGDTQYF
.	.	TRBJ2-7	TRBV5-6	TGTGCCAGCAGCCCGGGGATCCTCCTATCCTACGAGCAGTACTTC	CASSPGILLSYEQYF
TRBD1	.	TRBJ2-2	TRBV7-9	TGTGCCAGCAGCATACCCGGGACAGTTTCAAACACCGGGGAGCTGTTTTTT	CASSIPGTVSNTGELFF
TRBD2	.	TRBJ2-7	TRBV29-1	TGCAGCGTTACCGGGACTAGCGGGGGCTACGAGCAGTACTTC	CSVTGTSGGYEQYF
.	few	TRBJ1-1	TRBV10-1	TGCGCCAGCAGTGGACGGGGGAACACTGAAGCTTTCTTT	CASSGRGNTEAFF
TRBD1	.	TRBJ2-3	TRBV27	TGTGCCAGCAGTTTAAGTGTCGCGCCGCCACAGGGGACGCAGTATTTT	CASSLSVAPPQGTQYF
TRBD1	.	TRBJ1-1	TRBV5-1	TGCGCCAGCAGCTTGGTGGGACAGGGGAGATTGAACACTGAAGCTTTCTTT	CASSLVGQGRLNTEAFF
TRBD2	.	TRBJ2-3	TRBV6-5	TGTGCCAGCAGACTAGCGGGAGGTAGCACAGATACGCAGTATTTT	CASRLAGGSTDTQYF
.	once	TRBJ2-7	TRBV7-9	TGTGCCAGCAGCTTAGGAGGGGGCGAGCAGTACTTC	CASSLGGGEQYF
TRBD2	once	TRBJ2-7	TRBV13	TGTGCCAGCAGCTTCAGAGGGACTAGCGGGTACGAGCAGTACTTC	CASSFRGTSGYEQYF
TRBD2	.	TRBJ2-1	TRBV10-2	TGCGCCAGCAGGGGGCGGACTAGCGGGGGCCGCTACAATGAGCAGTTCTTC	CASRGRTSGGRYNEQFF
.	once	TRBJ1-5	TRBV19	TGTGCCAGTATTGCCGGGAGAAGCAATCAGCCCCAGCATTTT	CASIAGRSNQPQHF
.	.	TRBJ1-5	TRBV6-5	TGTGCCACCGAGGCGGGGGGGGAATCTCTGCCCCAGCATTTT	CATEAGGESLPQHF